These 2 T cell receptor beta chains were sequenced from one sample in a study of shared clonotypes between healthy human individuals. Sequenced by immunoSEQ multiplex PCR; TCRdb stores in-frame clones only, minus some. The profile covers under 2,000,000 clones, with around 96% appearing a single time and more than 0.9% taken by the ten largest. Selected positively for CCR7 and CD45RO-negative, naive CD8 cells excluded terminally differentiated effector memory CD45RA+ cells. The sequencing input was naive CD8+ T cells sorted from blood. Receptors were obtained from a man aged 18 to 29 in good health.

Regarding this clone: Within the sample, other DNA sequences also encode this same CDR3. The chain couples TRBV6-5 to TRBJ2-3; 9 nucleotides align to TRBD2. Germline V gene lookup returns CDR1 MNHEY and CDR2 SVGAGI. The V gene end was trimmed by 2 bases and the J gene end by 0 bases; junction bases not matched to a gene: 3. The CDR3 extends over 16 amino acids. The CDR3: CASSYTLAGSTDTQYF. The CDR3 DNA sequence: TGTGCCAGCAGTTACACGCTAGCGGGGAGCACAGATACGCAGTATTTT.

The rearrangement joins TRBV30 to TRBJ1-5; D is unclear. Deletions cut 0 bases from V and 7 bases from J, with 13 bases between. The CDR3 sequence is 14 residues long. Germline lookup yields CDR1 GTSNPN and CDR2 SVGIG (reference sequence). In DNA, the CDR3 is TGTGCCTGGAGTGTGTTAGGGAGTGACCAGCCCCAGCATTTT. Translating gives CAWSVLGSDQPQHF.